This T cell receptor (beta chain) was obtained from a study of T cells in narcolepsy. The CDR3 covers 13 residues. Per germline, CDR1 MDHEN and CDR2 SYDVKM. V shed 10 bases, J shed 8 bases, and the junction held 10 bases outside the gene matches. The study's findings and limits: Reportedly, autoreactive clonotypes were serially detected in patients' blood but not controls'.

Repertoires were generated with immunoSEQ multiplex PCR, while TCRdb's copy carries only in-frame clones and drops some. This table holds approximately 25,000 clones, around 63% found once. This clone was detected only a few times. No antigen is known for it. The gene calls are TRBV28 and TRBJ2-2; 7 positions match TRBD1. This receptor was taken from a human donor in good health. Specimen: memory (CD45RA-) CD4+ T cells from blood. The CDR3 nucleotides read TGTGCCACCAAAAAACAGGGGCTGGGGGAGCTGTTTTTT. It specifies CATKKQGLGELFF.